This is a list of T cell receptor beta chains from one sample in a study of persistence of HIV-infected CD4 T cells. Data came from immunoSEQ multiplex PCR; TCRdb stores just in-frame clones and leaves some out. The table records 30,000 to 45,000 clones, roughly 87% of them present only once. No antigen has been identified for these receptors. This specimen was CD4+ T cells sorted from PBMCs after roughly 20-hour stimulation, taken from a patient who received antiretroviral therapy. These receptors came from an adult man with HIV who was CMV-seropositive. Both conserved end residues are trimmed from each CDR3. The size entry is marked missing in some rows and otherwise reads once, few, many or a size class.

v_call: TRBV25-1
clone_size: .
cdr3_aa: ASSDYRSTNEKLF

v_call: TRBV10-3
clone_size: .
cdr3_aa: AIRPVTNEKLF

v_call: TRBV10-2
clone_size: .
cdr3_aa: ASNQGRTMNTEAF

v_call: TRBV6-2/TRBV6-3
clone_size: .
cdr3_aa: ASSYSLNRVPQNNEQF

v_call: TRBV5-3
clone_size: .
cdr3_aa: ARSVQGGTEAF

v_call: TRBV30
clone_size: .
cdr3_aa: AWTHPGQGDQPQH

v_call: TRBV7-9
clone_size: once
cdr3_aa: ASSLRQGRGNTIY

v_call: TRBV11-3
clone_size: once
cdr3_aa: ASSRMYTGMNTEAF

v_call: TRBV14
clone_size: .
cdr3_aa: ASSPVRTGMGGYT

v_call: TRBV7-9
clone_size: .
cdr3_aa: ASSQGSGGSVETQY

v_call: TRBV6-2/TRBV6-3
clone_size: .
cdr3_aa: ASSRIYEQY

v_call: TRBV10-3
clone_size: .
cdr3_aa: ATGTGGGYSYEQY

v_call: TRBV29-1
clone_size: .
cdr3_aa: SVVPSGTYEQY

v_call: TRBV5-1
clone_size: .
cdr3_aa: ASSPSNSGNTIY

v_call: TRBV7-3
clone_size: once
cdr3_aa: ASRASGRTDTQY

v_call: TRBV3-1/TRBV3-2
clone_size: .
cdr3_aa: ASSQRSQPQH

v_call: TRBV7-3
clone_size: .
cdr3_aa: ASSLGGLAANTGELF

v_call: TRBV5-1
clone_size: .
cdr3_aa: ASSIGLVWGEQF

v_call: TRBV30
clone_size: once
cdr3_aa: AWSVRQVNTEAF

v_call: TRBV19
clone_size: once
cdr3_aa: ASSTRTGSNTEAF

v_call: TRBV13
clone_size: once
cdr3_aa: ASSSSSGGRGVSYEQY

v_call: TRBV6-1
clone_size: .
cdr3_aa: ASSEAGQGNTEAF

v_call: TRBV6-5
clone_size: .
cdr3_aa: ASSYRPVSTGELF

v_call: TRBV29-1
clone_size: once
cdr3_aa: SGSGTANTGELF

v_call: TRBV4-2
clone_size: once
cdr3_aa: ASSQVEGQGAFGYGYT

v_call: TRBV24-1
clone_size: .
cdr3_aa: ATSRSIESSEQF

v_call: TRBV2
clone_size: .
cdr3_aa: ASRERLAGVHEQF

v_call: TRBV3-1/TRBV3-2
clone_size: .
cdr3_aa: ASSPLYRGPGNTIY

v_call: TRBV7-9
clone_size: .
cdr3_aa: ASSSPGSGAYNEQF

v_call: TRBV27
clone_size: .
cdr3_aa: ASSNRGHSGNTIY

v_call: TRBV7-2
clone_size: .
cdr3_aa: ASSLQGSNEKLF

v_call: TRBV6-1
clone_size: few
cdr3_aa: ASSEGWTVFSQPQH

v_call: TRBV7-6
clone_size: .
cdr3_aa: ASSLGPSSTDTQY

v_call: TRBV3-1/TRBV3-2
clone_size: once
cdr3_aa: ASSLRAGSGTEAF

v_call: TRBV3-1/TRBV3-2
clone_size: .
cdr3_aa: ASSTRALYGYT

v_call: TRBV18
clone_size: .
cdr3_aa: ASSPEDRGPYEQY

v_call: TRBV18
clone_size: .
cdr3_aa: ASSPQGNTEAF

v_call: TRBV12-3/TRBV12-4
clone_size: .
cdr3_aa: ASSLSTEAF

v_call: TRBV19
clone_size: .
cdr3_aa: ASSIFWEDFLGEKQGAFQPQH

v_call: TRBV7-6
clone_size: .
cdr3_aa: ASSRTAAGGLFMSTDTQY

v_call: TRBV6-5
clone_size: .
cdr3_aa: ASSYGPRANTQY